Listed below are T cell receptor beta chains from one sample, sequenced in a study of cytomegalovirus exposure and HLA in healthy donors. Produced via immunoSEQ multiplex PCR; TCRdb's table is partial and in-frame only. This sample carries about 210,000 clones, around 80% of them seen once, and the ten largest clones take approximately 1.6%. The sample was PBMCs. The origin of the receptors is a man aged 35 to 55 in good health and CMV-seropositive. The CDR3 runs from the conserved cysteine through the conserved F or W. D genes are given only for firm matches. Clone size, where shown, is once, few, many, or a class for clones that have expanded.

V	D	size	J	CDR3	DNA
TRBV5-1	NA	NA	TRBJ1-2	CASSLGPGSGYTF	TGCGCCAGCAGCTTGGGTCCTGGGAGCGGCTACACCTTC
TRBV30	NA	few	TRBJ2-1	CAAGLRAGSSYNEQFF	TGTGCCGCTGGGTTAAGGGCGGGGAGCTCCTACAATGAGCAGTTCTTC
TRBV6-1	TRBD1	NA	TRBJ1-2	CASSEAGTGLGGYTF	TGTGCCAGCAGTGAAGCTGGGACAGGCCTCGGGGGCTACACCTTC
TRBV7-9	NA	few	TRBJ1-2	CASSPPQGGYTF	TGTGCCAGCAGCCCACCCCAGGGGGGCTACACCTTC
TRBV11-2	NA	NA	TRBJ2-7	CASSLGRGHYEQYF	TGTGCCAGCAGCTTAGGGAGGGGGCACTACGAGCAGTACTTC
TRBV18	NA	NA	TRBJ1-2	CASSPRKATVTFGYTF	TGTGCCAGCTCACCTCGGAAGGCGACAGTTACCTTTGGCTACACCTTC
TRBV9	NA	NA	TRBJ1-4	CASSVVSRSSTNEKLFF	TGTGCCAGCAGCGTAGTCTCCAGGTCTTCAACTAATGAAAAACTGTTTTTT
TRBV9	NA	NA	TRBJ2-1	CASSLFSDSNEQFF	TGTGCCAGCAGCCTCTTTTCGGACAGCAATGAGCAGTTCTTC
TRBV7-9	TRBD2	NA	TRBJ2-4	CASSTWTSGLAKNSQYF	TGTGCCAGCAGCACCTGGACTAGCGGATTAGCCAAAAACAGTCAGTACTTC
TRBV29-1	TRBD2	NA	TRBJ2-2	CSTSSGRSRNTGELFF	TGCAGCACGTCTAGCGGGAGATCGCGCAACACCGGGGAGCTGTTTTTT
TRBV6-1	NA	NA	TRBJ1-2	CASSAGQPNYGYTF	TGTGCCAGCAGTGCCGGACAGCCTAACTATGGCTACACCTTC
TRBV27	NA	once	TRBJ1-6	CASTDKNSPLHF	TGTGCCAGCACCGACAAGAATTCACCCCTCCACTTT
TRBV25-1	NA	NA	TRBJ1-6	CASSERTRGRGFSPLHF	TGTGCCAGCAGTGAGAGGACGAGGGGGAGGGGATTTTCACCCCTCCACTTT